The clone carrying this TCR delta chain was counted between two and nine times. A far larger clone is only one base removed, so a read error is likely. Other DNA variants within this sample encode the same CDR3. TCRdb re-called the multiplex PCR reads using CATT. The sample records about 51,000 delta-chain clones, around 2% being singletons. This sample was taken from a study of γδ T cells in repeated Plasmodium falciparum infection. This TCR was recovered from a pool of human donors (malaria-infected and uninfected, not separated). Sample: gamma-delta T cells from blood.

Written as DNA, the CDR3 is TGTGCTCTCGGGGAACTCGTTGGCTCATTGTACTGGGGGAGCCCGTACACCGATAAACTCATCTTT. Its translation: CALGELVGSLYWGSPYTDKLIF. This sequence joins TRDV1 and TRDJ1, with 9 bases aligning to TRDD3. Here the J gene came from matching the DNA to germline, since TCRdb omits it. The germline CDR1 and CDR2 sequences are TSWWSYY and QGS. The CDR3 covers 22 residues.